A single T cell receptor (beta chain) is shown here with its context. The antigen remains undetermined. The data stem from a study of cytomegalovirus exposure and HLA in healthy donors. Regarding the study as a whole: Immune exposure data for these donors was limited to CMV serostatus.

V dropped 7 bases and J dropped 1 base, with 11 bases sitting between them. This CDR3 has 13 residues. Germline CDR1 reads SGHRS; CDR2 reads YFSETQ. PCR employed 60 Vbeta and 13 Jbeta primers. Sequencing was performed with immunoSEQ multiplex PCR; in TCRdb, only in-frame clones are kept and a portion is missing. The listing contains around 120,000 clones. The rearrangement joins TRBV5-1 to TRBJ1-1; D unresolved. The source is a man in his fifties or sixties in good health and CMV-seronegative. The sample taken for sequencing was PBMCs. The CDR3 sequence is CASLGLPNTEAFF. The DNA of the CDR3 is TGCGCCAGCCTGGGCCTCCCGAACACTGAAGCTTTCTTT.